The next 5 T cell receptor beta chains were all read from a single sample in a study of cytomegalovirus exposure and HLA in healthy donors. The PCR used 60 Vbeta and 13 Jbeta primers. TCRdb's table, derived via immunoSEQ multiplex PCR, lists solely in-frame clones and lacks some. In the table there are roughly 100,000 clones, more than 60% of which are singletons. Sequencing was performed on PBMCs. Receptors originate from a male donor in good health and CMV-seronegative.

This rearrangement joins TRBV4-1 to TRBJ2-5; 13 positions agree with TRBD2. The CDR3 loop spans 19 amino acids. V was pared by 4 bases and J by 5 bases, with 16 bases of the junction left unmatched. Germline lookup yields CDR1 MGHRA and CDR2 YSYEKL. CDR3 amino acids: CASSRGFSTSGRGWETQYF. CDR3 sequence (DNA): TGCGCCAGCAGCCGAGGGTTTAGCACTAGCGGGAGGGGTTGGGAGACCCAGTACTTC.

The chain couples TRBV5-1 to TRBJ2-2; tentatively, D is TRBD2 (5 bases). Germline loops: CDR1 SGHRS, CDR2 YFSETQ. The CDR3 loop spans 16 amino acids. Trimming cost V 3 bases and J 2 bases, with 14 bases left between them. In nucleotides, the CDR3 is TGCGCCAGCAGCTGGGGAACCGGGGATAACACCGGGGAGCTGTTTTTT. Protein product: CASSWGTGDNTGELFF.

The J gene is TRBJ1-5, the V gene TRBV18, with D perhaps TRBD1 (5 bases). This CDR3 is built from 13 residues. The germline V gene encodes CDR1 KGHSH and CDR2 LQKENI. The V gene lost 3 bases and the J gene lost 6 bases, with 9 bases spanning the gap. The CDR3, as DNA: TGTGCCAGCTCACCCCCAGGGCTTCAGCCCCAGCATTTT. Residues: CASSPPGLQPQHF.

This chain uses TRBV19 with TRBJ2-7; D is possibly TRBD2 (5 bases). The CDR3 is 17 amino acids. With 1 base removed from V and 7 bases from J, the gap between germline ends came to 23 bases. Germline V CDR1 and CDR2: LNHDA, SQIVND (reference sequence). DNA for the CDR3: TGTGCCAGTAGTATAGCCCACCGGCAGAGCACGGGCGGGGAGCAGTACTTC. Its translation: CASSIAHRQSTGGEQYF.

There are a few counts of this clone. The V and J genes are TRBV7-9 and TRBJ1-5; 8 bases align to TRBD1. Germline V gives CDR1 SEHNR, CDR2 FQNEAQ (reference sequence). V trimming: 5 bases; J trimming: 3 bases; junction bases outside the gene matches: 3. This CDR3 is 14 amino acids long. In DNA, the CDR3 is TGTGCCAGCAGCCCGGGACAGGCCAATCAGCCCCAGCATTTT. Translated, it gives CASSPGQANQPQHF.